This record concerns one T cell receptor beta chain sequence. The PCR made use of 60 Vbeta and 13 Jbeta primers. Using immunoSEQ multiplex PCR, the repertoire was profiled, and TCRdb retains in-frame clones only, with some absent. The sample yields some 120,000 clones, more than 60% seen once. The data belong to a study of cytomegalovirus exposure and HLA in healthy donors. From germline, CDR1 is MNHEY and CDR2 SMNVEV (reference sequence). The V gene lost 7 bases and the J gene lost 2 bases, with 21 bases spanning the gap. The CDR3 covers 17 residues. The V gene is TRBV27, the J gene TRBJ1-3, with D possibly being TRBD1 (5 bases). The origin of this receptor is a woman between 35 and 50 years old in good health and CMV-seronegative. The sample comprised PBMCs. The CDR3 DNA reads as TGTGCCAGCAAAGGGCGGGGAGACAGAGTCACTGGAAACACCATATATTTT. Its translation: CASKGRGDRVTGNTIYF.